The sequence of this T cell receptor (beta chain) was determined in a study of T cell changes during pregnancy in multiple sclerosis. The CDR3 totals 16 residues. The protocol was immunoSEQ multiplex PCR, while the TCRdb copy is restricted to in-frame clones and leaves out a portion. The sample comprises over 75,000 clones, 85% to 95% of which are singletons, and 2.6% rests with the top ten. This rearrangement joins TRBV7-5 to TRBJ2-7; the table's D gene call, TRBD2, was not cross checked with the DNA. TRBV7-5 is noted as a pseudogene. This specimen was peripheral blood, taken in the first trimester of pregnancy. This TCR came from a female donor with multiple sclerosis, enrolled in a pregnancy study. CDR3 sequence (DNA): TGTGCCAGAAGCTTGAGAACTAGCGGGGCTTCCTACGAGCAGTACTTC. This gives the protein CARSLRTSGASYEQYF.